Included here is one T cell receptor (beta chain) sequence, with context. Assay used: immunoSEQ multiplex PCR; TCRdb lists only in-frame clones, some missing. Of about 31,000 clones listed, approximately 93% are singletons. The CDR3 length is 16 residues. V gave up 1 base and J gave up 0 bases, with 12 bases separating them. Per the germline V gene, CDR1 is SGHDT and CDR2 is YYEEEE. This specimen belongs to a study of control samples from healthy donors and cancer patients. The sample comprised blood. The source is a man in his sixties in good health. V is TRBV5-6 and J is TRBJ2-3, with D possibly called TRBD1 or TRBD2 (6 bases each). The DNA of the CDR3 is TGTGCCAGCAGCTTGAGGTCGGGGGCCAGCACAGATACGCAGTATTTT. This sequence encodes CASSLRSGASTDTQYF.